Following are 13 T cell receptor beta chains from one sample sequenced in a study of regulatory T cells in long-lasting Graves disease. Noted time point: persistent/refractory GD, antithyroid drugs over 5 years with positive TRAb. Generation of the TCR library employed RNA extracted from PBMCs. Investigators prepared the TCR beta libraries by applying iRepertoire HTBI primers and Arm-PCR of CDR3 regions. MiXCR was run by TCRdb on the multiplex PCR reads, yielding one entry per CDR3 protein. The repertoire has 300,000 or so distinct CDR3 sequences, around 20% of them found once; the top ten carry 25% to 35%. Specimen: peripheral blood mononuclear cells (PBMCs), collected when the disease was refractory, from a patient treated with antithyroid drugs. The receptors come from a female donor with Graves disease.

About this clonotype: A read error is possible here, since a much larger clone lies one base away. V usage is TRBV18 and J usage is TRBJ2-5, with a possible D match to TRBD1 (6 bases). Looked up from germline, CDR1 is KGHSH and CDR2 is LQKENI. CDR3 length: 12 amino acids. Trimming pared 11 bases from V and 5 bases from J, leaving 15 bases between. The CDR3 is CAGGRGAETQYF. In nucleotides, the CDR3 is TGTGCCGGTGGCAGGGGCGCGGAGACCCAGTACTTC.

The table lists this clonotype with many counts. This chain joins TRBV9 and TRBJ1-2; D unresolved. Trimming cost V 0 bases and J 0 bases, with 15 bases left between them. The CDR3 length is 17 residues. Germline CDR1 is SGDLS and CDR2 is YYNGEE. The CDR3 DNA sequence: TGTGCCAGCAGCGTAGAGTCGGAGAGGGTGACTAACTATGGCTACACCTTC. This sequence encodes CASSVESERVTNYGYTF.

CDR3 loop: CASSYSAGVILFSYEQYF. DNA for the CDR3: TGTGCCAGCAGTTACTCAGCAGGGGTCATACTTTTCTCCTACGAGCAGTACTTC. The V and J genes are TRBV6-5 and TRBJ2-7; D possibly corresponds to TRBD1 (6 bases). CDR1 and CDR2 from the germline V gene are MNHEY and SVGAGI. The V gene lost 0 bases and the J gene lost 0 bases, with 18 bases spanning the gap. The CDR3 contains 18 residues.

There are a few counts of this clonotype. The genes are TRBV29-1 and TRBJ2-2; maybe TRBD2 (5 bases). The length of the CDR3 is 15 residues. Per germline, CDR1 SQVTM and CDR2 ANQGSEA. The ends were cut back, 3 bases at V and 0 bases at J, with 11 bases in the middle. The DNA for the CDR3 is TGCAGCGTTGAGGTTCGGGGAACGAACACCGGGGAGCTGTTTTTT. Translated: CSVEVRGTNTGELFF.

This clonotype showed up just a few times. The chain carries TRBV2 and TRBJ1-5, with 12 bases identical to TRBD1. The J segment lost 4 bases and the V segment lost 6 bases, leaving 7 bases of the junction unmatched. Germline CDR1 and CDR2: SNHLY and FYNNEI. This CDR3 comprises 16 residues. The CDR3, as DNA: TGTGCCAGCAGGAGGGGGACAGGGGGCAGTAATCAGCCCCAGCATTTT. It specifies CASRRGTGGSNQPQHF.

This clonotype was seen many times. The chain employs TRBV6-9 and TRBJ2-5; the D gene is possibly TRBD2 (5 bases). There are 12 residues in the CDR3. Germline CDR1 reads MNHGY; CDR2 reads SVAAGI. Trimming cost V 3 bases and J 5 bases, with 7 bases left between them. The CDR3 region is CASSYGVETQYF. In DNA form, the CDR3 reads TGTGCCAGCAGTTACGGGGTGGAGACCCAGTACTTC.

The V call is TRBV6-2 or TRBV6-3, the J call TRBJ1-5; D not resolved. V dropped 2 bases and J dropped 7 bases, with 9 bases sitting between them. The CDR3 covers 13 residues. Germline CDR1 and CDR2: MNHEY and SVGEGT. The CDR3 DNA reads as TGTGCCAGCAGTTACAGCGCGTCACAGCCCCAGCATTTT. Amino acids: CASSYSASQPQHF.

The rearrangement links TRBV19 to TRBJ1-1, with D perhaps matching TRBD1 (6 bases). The V gene lost 3 bases and the J gene lost 1 base, with 9 bases spanning the gap. Per the germline V gene, CDR1 is LNHDA and CDR2 is SQIVND (reference sequence). The CDR3 contains 14 residues. The CDR3 DNA reads TGTGCCAGTAGTATCGTAGGGGGGAACACTGAAGCTTTCTTT. This codes for CASSIVGGNTEAFF.

The chain combines TRBV7-3 with TRBJ2-7; the D is unclear. The length of the CDR3 is 18 residues. V dropped 1 base and J dropped 3 bases, with 22 bases sitting between them. Germline values: CDR1 SGHTA, CDR2 FQGTGA. The CDR3 bases are TGTGCCAGCAGCTTAAATCTTGATTATGACCCTAAGTTCTACGAGCAGTACTTC. Encoded protein: CASSLNLDYDPKFYEQYF. Complete variable domain (other parts from reference TRBV7-3 and TRBJ2-7): GAGVSQTPSNKVTEKGKYVELRCDPISGHTALYWYRQSLGQGPEFLIYFQGTGAADDSGLPNDRFFAVRPEGSVSTLKIQRTERGDSAVYLCASSLNLDYDPKFYEQYFGPGTRLTVT.

V is TRBV19 and J is TRBJ1-1, with 9 bases that match TRBD1. The germline V gene has CDR1 LNHDA and CDR2 SQIVND (reference sequence). Losses at the gene ends were 6 bases for V and 3 bases for J; bases not matched to a gene: 5. The CDR3 has 14 residues. CDR3 nucleotides: TGTGCCAGTAGCACAGGGGGCTCTGACACTGAAGCTTTCTTT. This gives the protein CASSTGGSDTEAFF. The full variable domain, rest sourced from reference TRBV19 and TRBJ1-1, is DGGITQSPKYLFRKEGQNVTLSCEQNLNHDAMYWYRQDPGQGLRLIYYSQIVNDFQKGDIAEGYSVSREKKESFPLTVTSAQKNPTAFYLCASSTGGSDTEAFFGQGTRLTVV.

This clonotype was detected a few times. The chain uses TRBV30 and TRBJ1-6, with D tentatively TRBD1 (5 bases). V lost 0 bases and J 10 bases, leaving 13 bases between the germline ends. Germline V gene sequence: CDR1 GTSNPN, CDR2 SVGIG (reference sequence). The CDR3 is 14 amino acids. The CDR3 coding sequence is TGTGCCTGGAGTGTTTTAATGGGGCTGTCACCCCTCCACTTT. As protein: CAWSVLMGLSPLHF.

This clonotype was counted ten times or more. The chain carries TRBV18 and TRBJ1-2; D ambiguous. The CDR3 covers 13 residues. CDR1 is KGHSH, CDR2 LQKENI, per germline. V lost 4 bases, J lost 8 bases, and 14 bases lay in between. CDR3 protein: CASSQRIRAGYTF. CDR3 in DNA: TGTGCCAGCTCACAGCGTATCCGCGCGGGCTACACCTTC.

This clonotype was seen a handful of times. V usage is TRBV7-9 and J usage is TRBJ1-1; D perhaps matches TRBD1 (6 bases). This CDR3 is 15 amino acids long. Deletions cut 0 bases from V and 1 base from J, with 9 bases between. Germline values: CDR1 SEHNR, CDR2 FQNEAQ (reference sequence). CDR3 in amino acids: CASSLALQGNTEAFF. The CDR3 nucleotides read TGTGCCAGCAGCTTAGCACTACAGGGGAACACTGAAGCTTTCTTT.